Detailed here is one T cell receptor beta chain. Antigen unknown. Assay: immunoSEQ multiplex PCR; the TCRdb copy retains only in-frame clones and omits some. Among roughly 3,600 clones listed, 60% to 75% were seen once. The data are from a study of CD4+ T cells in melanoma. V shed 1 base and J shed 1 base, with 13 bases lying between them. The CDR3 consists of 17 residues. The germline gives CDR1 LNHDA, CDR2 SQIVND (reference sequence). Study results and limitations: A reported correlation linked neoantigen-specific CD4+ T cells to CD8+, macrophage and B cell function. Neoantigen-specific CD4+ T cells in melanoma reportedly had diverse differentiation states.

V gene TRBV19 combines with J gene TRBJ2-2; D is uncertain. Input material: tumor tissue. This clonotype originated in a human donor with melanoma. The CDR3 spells CASSIVADMVNTGELFF. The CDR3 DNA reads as TGTGCCAGTAGTATAGTGGCAGATATGGTGAACACCGGGGAGCTGTTTTTT.